Reported below is one TCR beta chain. The missing conserved phenylalanine or tryptophan at the end of this CDR3 makes a read error likely. This sample is drawn from a study of tumor and adjacent non-tumor tissue in lung cancer. Whole-study context: Patients were aged roughly 30 to 76, 10 men and about five women, stage I to III.

No cell sorting was done before RNA was extracted from the tissue. Donors were chemotherapy-naive, newly diagnosed lung cancer surgical patients in China, August–late 2014. TCRbeta libraries were built with three rounds of nested PCR, modified from ARM-PCR. In TCRdb, the multiplex PCR reads were re-called with MiXCR into one record per CDR3 protein. The table lists some 99,000 distinct CDR3 sequences, more than 60% of them singletons. The CDR3 sequence is 16 residues long. Germline lookup yields CDR1 SGHAT and CDR2 FQNNGV. The origin of this receptor is a woman aged 60 to 75 with non-small cell lung cancer. Sequencing was done on a sample of lung tumor tissue. This rearrangement joins TRBV11-2 to TRBJ2-2; D ambiguous. CDR3 bases: TGTGCCAGCAGCTTAGTATTGGTGGCGCACACCAGGGAGCTGTTTTGT. It encodes CASSLVLVAHTRELFC.